This record looks at one T cell receptor (beta chain) sequence and its context. This sample stems from a study of blood T cell repertoires in COVID-19. Background on the study: Specimens from acute and convalescent COVID-19 originated in the United States, Italy and Spain. T cells, B-cell-depleted T cells, or PBMCs supplied cDNA or gDNA.

The CDR3 spans 15 residues. V lost 0 bases, J lost 6 bases, and 6 bases stayed unmatched. Germline lookup yields CDR1 SGHRS and CDR2 YFSETQ. Original methodology: Estimated nucleated cell counts came from reference gene primer amplification. Repertoires were generated with immunoSEQ multiplex PCR, while TCRdb's copy carries only in-frame clones and drops some. V, J and clone size reflect that table, while D and trimming were determined from the DNA. The sample records about 90,000 clones, roughly 90% being singletons. What was sequenced was peripheral blood. The chain uses TRBV5-1 and TRBJ1-2, with 9 nucleotides matching TRBD1. This clonotype was obtained from an elderly man with active or convalescent COVID-19. CDR3 sequence (DNA): TGCGCCAGCAGCTTGGCACAGGGGGCACGGGATGGCTACACCTTC. Its translation: CASSLAQGARDGYTF.